This note documents a single TCR beta chain sequence. The source of the sample is a study of T cell changes during pregnancy in multiple sclerosis. V shed 1 base and J 0 bases; nucleotides not matched to a gene: 3. Germline V gene lookup returns CDR1 LGHNA and CDR2 YSLEER. This CDR3 comprises 15 residues. The table came from immunoSEQ multiplex PCR; TCRdb's copy has only in-frame clones and leaves some out. Of about 69,000 clones listed, 85% to 95% are singletons. The sequences come from peripheral blood, collected in the third trimester of pregnancy. The gene calls are TRBV4-3 and TRBJ2-7; 7 bases are shared with TRBD2. The sequence was collected from a female donor in good health, enrolled as a control in a pregnancy study. CDR3 protein: CASSQVGGGSYEQYF. The CDR3 coding sequence is TGCGCCAGCAGCCAAGTGGGGGGGGGCTCCTACGAGCAGTACTTC.